Each of the 27 T cell receptor beta chains below was sequenced from the same sample in a study of blood T cells in healthy people across ages (dated by TCRdb to the mid-2010s). The receptor library was made with 5' RACE. Sequenced on an Illumina HiSeq 2500. A second PCR of roughly 6 to 12 cycles was performed with a sample-barcoded 5' primer and a J-beta primer mix. Clones were called with MiXCR by TCRdb after fastp trimmed the public reads at Q25, and only in-frame beta chains were retained. One record per CDR3 amino acid sequence lists the most common genes and DNA. The sample data list roughly 1,800,000 distinct CDR3 sequences, and just under 50% of these were observed just once. The biggest ten clones account for 2.1% of the sample. Source material: blood. The receptor set was obtained from a woman aged 40 to 55 in good health.

In its sample, this clonotype was seen a few times. This sequence joins TRBV4-2 and TRBJ2-3, with TRBD2 identical over 12 bases. This CDR3 has 16 amino acids. V was pared by 4 bases and J by 2 bases, with 4 bases of the junction left unmatched. Germline CDR1 reads LGHNA; CDR2 reads YNFKEQ. CDR3 bases: TGTGCCAGCAGCCCTAGCGGGGGGGTCTTCACAGATACGCAGTATTTT. Translation gives CASSPSGGVFTDTQYF.

This clonotype appeared many times. This sequence joins TRBV9 and TRBJ2-3, with D tentatively TRBD1 or TRBD2 (6 bases each). This CDR3 is built from 15 residues. V was clipped by 0 bases and J by 7 bases, with 15 bases between them. Germline V CDR1 and CDR2: SGDLS, YYNGEE. CDR3 bases: TGTGCCAGCAGCGTAGGGGGGGCAAGTCGGAATACGCAGTATTTT. Its protein product is CASSVGGASRNTQYF.

The chain has TRBV6-1 and TRBJ2-4; 10 positions match TRBD1. The J call may be in error: the DNA end matches TRBJ2-7 better. The germline V gene encodes CDR1 MNHNS and CDR2 SASEGT. The CDR3 is made up of 16 amino acids. The CDR3 region has the DNA TGTGCCAGCAGTGCAAAACCCGGGACAGGGGTCTACGAGCAGTACTTC. Translation: CASSAKPGTGVYEQYF.

The chain is built from TRBV12-3 or TRBV12-4 and TRBJ2-1, with D perhaps matching TRBD1 or TRBD2 (5 bases each). The length of the CDR3 is 12 residues. V gave up 6 bases and J gave up 13 bases, with 16 bases separating them. DNA for the CDR3: TGTGCCAGCAGGGGGGTAGCAGGGACCCAGTTCTTC. Protein: CASRGVAGTQFF.

About this clonotype itself: A read error is possible here, since a much larger clone lies one base away. This rearrangement joins TRBV7-2 to TRBJ2-7; D is undetermined. V was shortened by 5 bases and J by 2 bases, with 4 bases between the two germline ends. CDR1 is SGHTA, CDR2 FQGNSA, per germline. This CDR3 is built from 11 residues. CDR3 loop: CASSHAYEQYF. The CDR3 DNA sequence: TGTGCCAGCAGCCACGCCTACGAGCAGTACTTC.

For this clonotype: With a much larger clone just one base away, this may be a read error. This sequence joins TRBV4-3 and TRBJ2-5, with 12 bases fitting TRBD2. The germline V gene has CDR1 LGHNA and CDR2 YSLEER. The CDR3 runs 16 residues. In nucleotides, the CDR3 is TGCGCCAGCAACCAAGCCCTAGCGGGGGGGCAAGAGACCCAGTACTTC. Its translation: CASNQALAGGQETQYF.

The rearrangement joins TRBV5-1 to TRBJ2-3, with 8 bases fitting TRBD1. The junction had 11 bases not matched to a gene; V was cut back by 3 bases and J by 5 bases. This CDR3 contains 16 residues. The germline V gene has CDR1 SGHRS and CDR2 YFSETQ. The CDR3 region has the DNA TGCGCCAGCAGCTCCGCCCAGGGGGCGACAGGAGATACGCAGTATTTT. It yields the protein CASSSAQGATGDTQYF.

This clonotype was seen more than once but under ten times. This chain links TRBV3-1 with TRBJ2-7; a weak D match, TRBD1 (6 bases). V was pared by 3 bases and J by 6 bases, with 15 bases between. Germline CDR1 LGHDT, CDR2 YNNKEL (reference sequence). The CDR3 extends over 14 amino acids. Here the CDR3 DNA reads TGTGCCAGCAGCCAGAGGACAGATGGATCCGAGCAGTACTTC. As protein: CASSQRTDGSEQYF.

This clonotype turned up a few times. The chain links TRBV4-2 to TRBJ2-5; TRBD2 matches 12 bases. CDR3 length: 18 amino acids. V shed 4 bases, J shed 0 bases, and the junction held 9 bases outside the gene matches. Germline CDR1 is LGHNA and CDR2 is YNFKEQ. DNA of the CDR3: TGTGCCAGCAGCCCCCGACTAGCGGGGGCCTCTAACCAAGAGACCCAGTACTTC. As protein: CASSPRLAGASNQETQYF.

The chain couples TRBV6-5 to TRBJ2-4; D gene uncertain. Germline V gene lookup returns CDR1 MNHEY and CDR2 SVGAGI. The CDR3 consists of 17 residues. Trimming shortened V by 2 bases and J by 0 bases, and 14 bases separated the two germline ends. CDR3 nucleotides: TGTGCCAGCAGTTACCGAGCCACCCATCTAGCCAAAAACATTCAGTACTTC. Its translation: CASSYRATHLAKNIQYF.

This clonotype has just one count. This chain links TRBV7-9 with TRBJ2-6; D not resolved. The CDR3 covers 16 residues. V lost 5 bases and J lost 1, with 12 bases in between. From germline, CDR1 is SEHNR and CDR2 FQNEAQ (reference sequence). CDR3 region: CASSPQMASGANVLTF. The DNA for the CDR3 is TGTGCCAGCAGCCCCCAGATGGCATCTGGGGCCAACGTCCTGACTTTC.

The chain joins TRBV29-1 to TRBJ2-7, with TRBD2 matching over 13 bases. V shed 6 bases, J shed 7 bases, and the junction held 6 bases outside the gene matches. Germline loops: CDR1 SQVTM, CDR2 ANQGSEA. The CDR3 consists of 13 residues. CDR3 sequence (DNA): TGCAGCGTCCCGCGGACTAGCGGGAGAGAGCAGTACTTC. Translated, it gives CSVPRTSGREQYF.

The table lists this clonotype with a few counts. This chain connects TRBV20-1 to TRBJ2-5; a weak D match, TRBD2 (7 bases). The germline V gene encodes CDR1 DFQATT and CDR2 SNEGSKA (reference sequence). V lost 6 bases, J lost 5 bases, and 22 bases lay in between. This CDR3 contains 15 residues. The CDR3 DNA follows: TGCAGTGCACAAGTCGGGGGGCTAGCGTGGGAGACCCAGTACTTC. It specifies CSAQVGGLAWETQYF.

This chain connects TRBV7-9 to TRBJ2-3; 7 bases fit TRBD2. V lost 5 bases and J lost 4; bases outside the gene matches: 12. The CDR3 sequence is 16 residues long. CDR1 and CDR2 from the germline V gene are SEHNR and FQNEAQ (reference sequence). CDR3 in DNA: TGTGCCAGCAGCCATCAGACTAGCTATAATTCAGATACGCAGTATTTT. Protein sequence: CASSHQTSYNSDTQYF.

The chain combines TRBV28 with TRBJ1-5; D is ambiguous. The V end was cut by 3 bases, the J end by 0 bases, with 6 bases between. This CDR3 comprises 14 residues. CDR1 is MDHEN and CDR2 is SYDVKM in the germline V gene. The CDR3 loop reads CASSFSVSNQPQHF. The CDR3 region has the DNA TGTGCCAGCAGTTTCTCGGTTAGCAATCAGCCCCAGCATTTT.

This clonotype was observed a handful of times. The chain joins TRBV6-6 to TRBJ2-5; 11 bases are a match to TRBD1. The CDR3 has 15 residues. Unmatched junction bases numbered 3, after V lost 2 bases and J lost 4 bases. Germline CDR1 and CDR2: MNHNY and SVGAGI (reference sequence). DNA for the CDR3: TGTGCCAGCAGTTACCCCGGGACAGGGGGAGAGACCCAGTACTTC. Its protein is CASSYPGTGGETQYF.

This chain links TRBV15 with TRBJ2-3, with 12 bases matching TRBD2. The CDR3 runs 15 residues. Trimming at V came to 5 bases and at J to 5 bases, leaving 5 bases not matched to a gene. Germline V gene lookup returns CDR1 LNHNV and CDR2 YYDKDF (reference sequence). CDR3 protein: CATSASGGAKDTQYF. The CDR3 DNA follows: TGTGCCACCAGCGCTAGCGGGGGGGCGAAAGATACGCAGTATTTT. The full variable domain, rest sourced from reference TRBV15 and TRBJ2-3, is DAMVIQNPRYQVTQFGKPVTLSCSQTLNHNVMYWYQQKSSQAPKLLFHYYDKDFNNEADTPDNFQSRRPNTSFCFLDIRSPGLGDTAMYLCATSASGGAKDTQYFGPGTRLTVL.

Remarks on this clonotype: At one end, the junction sequence differs from germline, possibly due to a read error. The chain combines TRBV7-7 with TRBJ2-3; 15 nucleotides match TRBD2. The CDR3 is 15 amino acids. Germline CDR1 and CDR2: SSHAT and FNYEAQ (reference sequence). The CDR3 sequence: CASSWGLAGGDTQYF. The DNA for the CDR3 is TGTGCTAGCAGCTGGGGACTAGCGGGGGGAGATACGCAGTATTTT.

The chain links TRBV28 to TRBJ2-5; the match to TRBD1 covers 10 bases. V was pared by 6 bases and J by 4 bases, with 8 bases of the junction left unmatched. Looked up from germline, CDR1 is MDHEN and CDR2 is SYDVKM. The CDR3 is 15 residues long. CDR3 protein: CASSYRQGATETQYF. The CDR3 DNA is TGTGCCAGCAGCTATAGACAGGGGGCTACAGAGACCCAGTACTTC. Full variable domain (rest looked up from reference TRBV28 and TRBJ2-5): DVKVTQSSRYLVKRTGEKVFLECVQDMDHENMFWYRQDPGLGLRLIYFSYDVKMKEKGDIPEGYSVSREKKERFSLILESASTNQTSMYLCASSYRQGATETQYFGPGTRLLVL.

The CDR3, as DNA: TGTGCCAGCAGTTTAGGAGCAGCGGAGTATGAAAAACTGTTTTTT. Translation: CASSLGAAEYEKLFF. The rearrangement links TRBV28 to TRBJ1-4; D not certain. CDR1 MDHEN and CDR2 SYDVKM come from the germline V gene. V lost 2 bases and J lost 6, with 13 bases in between. The CDR3 is 15 amino acids.

As DNA, the CDR3 is TGTGCCAGTCAGGGGCCGCATTACAATGAGCAGTTCTTC. Translation: CASQGPHYNEQFF. The chain is built from TRBV28 and TRBJ2-1; tentative D call: TRBD1 (6 bases). CDR3 length: 13 residues. The V gene lost 9 bases and the J gene lost 4 bases, with 13 bases spanning the gap. Germline V gives CDR1 MDHEN, CDR2 SYDVKM.

The rearrangement links TRBV10-3 to TRBJ1-2; D call uncertain. In germline, CDR1 is ENHRY, CDR2 SYGVKD. Trimming pared 6 bases from V and 2 bases from J, leaving 13 bases between. This CDR3 is 14 amino acids long. The CDR3 sequence is CAISDMVGNYGYTF. The DNA for the CDR3 is TGTGCCATCAGCGACATGGTGGGGAACTATGGCTACACCTTC.

The chain employs TRBV28 and TRBJ2-5; either TRBD1 or TRBD2 may supply D (5 bases each). V lost 6 bases to trimming and J lost 5 bases, with 16 bases between them. This CDR3 has 14 residues. CDR1 and CDR2 from the germline V gene are MDHEN and SYDVKM. CDR3 amino acids: CASRSGLGVETQYF. The CDR3 coding sequence is TGTGCCAGCAGATCGGGGTTGGGGGTGGAGACCCAGTACTTC.

This clonotype was detected only a few times. Here the CDR3 reads CSATTRRGTQDTQYF. DNA for the CDR3: TGCAGTGCGACTACGAGGCGGGGCACACAAGATACGCAGTATTTT. V is TRBV20-1 and J is TRBJ2-3; possible D gene TRBD2, 6 bases. The CDR3 has 15 residues. In germline, CDR1 is DFQATT, CDR2 SNEGSKA (reference sequence). Deletions cut 6 bases from V and 5 bases from J, with 21 bases between.

V and J are TRBV28 and TRBJ2-7; 9 bases are shared with TRBD1. The CDR3 runs 15 residues. After removal of 6 bases from V and 5 bases from J, the junction contained 11 bases not matched to a gene. Germline-derived CDR1 and CDR2 are MDHEN and SYDVKM. The chain's CDR3 is CASSAAGQGFHEQYF. CDR3 in DNA: TGTGCCAGCAGCGCTGCGGGACAGGGTTTCCACGAGCAGTACTTC.

This clonotype was detected only a few times. This rearrangement joins TRBV4-2 to TRBJ2-5, with 11 bases that match TRBD2. The V segment lost 1 base and the J segment 6 bases; nucleotides outside the gene matches: 10. CDR1 and CDR2 (germline): LGHNA, YNFKEQ. The CDR3 extends over 17 amino acids. The chain's CDR3 is CASSQVGSGGAAKTQYF. The CDR3 coding sequence is TGTGCCAGCAGCCAAGTCGGTAGCGGGGGGGCCGCGAAGACCCAGTACTTC.

The V gene is TRBV24-1, the J gene TRBJ1-2; TRBD1 matches at 8 bases. Germline V gives CDR1 KGHDR, CDR2 SFDVKD. V dropped 5 bases and J dropped 6; count of bases not matched to a gene: 1. The CDR3 contains 12 residues. CDR3: CATSARGHGYTF. CDR3 DNA: TGTGCCACCAGTGCCAGGGGGCATGGCTACACCTTC.